These 11 T cell receptor beta chains came from one sample sequenced in a study of cytomegalovirus exposure and HLA in healthy donors. PCR used 60 Vbeta primers and 13 Jbeta primers. The repertoire was sequenced with immunoSEQ multiplex PCR; TCRdb's copy has only in-frame clones and lacks some. The sample lists approximately 140,000 clones; approximately 82% were seen once. Sequences were obtained from PBMCs. The origin of the receptors is a woman aged 40 to 50 in good health and CMV-seronegative.

This clone was observed a few times. The chain is built from TRBV4-3 and TRBJ1-4; D remains unclear. The length of the CDR3 is 18 residues. Germline-derived CDR1 and CDR2 are LGHNA and YSLEER. V dropped 0 bases and J dropped 0 bases, with 14 bases sitting between them. DNA of the CDR3: TGCGCCAGCAGCCAAGATCACCCCCAGGCAGCAACTAATGAAAAACTGTTTTTT. The encoded protein is CASSQDHPQAATNEKLFF.

This sequence joins TRBV2 and TRBJ2-1, with D hard to call. The V gene lost 5 bases and the J gene lost 3 bases, with 2 bases spanning the gap. The CDR3 covers 11 residues. The germline gives CDR1 SNHLY, CDR2 FYNNEI. The CDR3 DNA follows: TGTGCCAGCAGTTACTACAATGAGCAGTTCTTC. Protein product: CASSYYNEQFF.

The chain uses TRBV7-2 and TRBJ2-7; possibly TRBD1 for D (6 bases). With 4 bases removed from V and 3 bases from J, the gap between germline ends came to 10 bases. This CDR3 spans 13 amino acids. Germline CDR1 and CDR2: SGHTA and FQGNSA. CDR3 loop: CASSSQGGYEQYF. The CDR3 DNA reads as TGTGCCAGCAGCTCCCAAGGGGGCTACGAGCAGTACTTC.

This clone was detected only a few times. Other DNA sequences in this specimen translate into the identical CDR3. The V call is TRBV4-3, the J call TRBJ2-6; no definite D call. Germline CDR1 reads LGHNA; CDR2 reads YSLEER. This CDR3 region has 16 residues. Trimming took off 0 bases at V and 0 bases at J, with 6 bases between the two ends. CDR3 bases: TGCGCCAGCAGCCAAGATAGGAGCTCTGGGGCCAACGTCCTGACTTTC. The encoded protein is CASSQDRSSGANVLTF.

The chain employs TRBV27 and TRBJ1-2; 9 nucleotides line up with TRBD1. Germline values: CDR1 MNHEY, CDR2 SMNVEV (reference sequence). Losses at the gene ends were 4 bases for V and 2 bases for J; bases not matched to a gene: 8. The length of the CDR3 is 16 residues. The CDR3, as DNA: TGTGCCAGCAGTTGGGCCGGGACAGGGACGAACTATGGCTACACCTTC. This gives the protein CASSWAGTGTNYGYTF.

The sample holds a few counts of this clone. The chain is built from TRBV4-2 and TRBJ2-1; TRBD1 matches at 7 bases. Germline CDR1 and CDR2: LGHNA and YNFKEQ. The CDR3 runs to 15 residues. Trimming removed 2 bases from V and 4 bases from J; junction bases left unmatched: 5. CDR3 loop: CASSQRQGEYNEQFF. The DNA for the CDR3 is TGTGCCAGCAGCCAACGACAGGGAGAGTACAATGAGCAGTTCTTC.

The V call is TRBV9, the J call TRBJ2-7, with TRBD2 as a possible D gene (7 bases). This CDR3 is built from 13 residues. The V and J ends lost 2 bases and 9 bases respectively, with 15 bases between them. Germline assignment: CDR1 SGDLS and CDR2 YYNGEE. CDR3 protein: CASSVGIGGGQYF. The CDR3 region has the DNA TGTGCCAGCAGCGTGGGTATAGGGGGGGGGCAGTACTTC.

The V and J genes are TRBV28 and TRBJ1-5, with D maybe TRBD1 (5 bases). V shed 8 bases and J shed 0 bases, with 11 bases lying between them. Germline V gives CDR1 MDHEN, CDR2 SYDVKM. CDR3 length equals 14 residues. The CDR3 loop is CASRMGGSNQPQHF. The DNA for the CDR3 is TGTGCCAGCCGCATGGGGGGTAGCAATCAGCCCCAGCATTTT.

This clone occurred a few times. The chain combines TRBV27 with TRBJ1-1; unclear D gene. The CDR3 extends over 18 amino acids. Trimming pared 2 bases from V and 0 bases from J, leaving 19 bases between. CDR1 MNHEY and CDR2 SMNVEV come from the germline V gene (reference sequence). In DNA form, the CDR3 reads TGTGCCAGCAGTTTAAAGCCAGGCCACCTCCAGATGAACACTGAAGCTTTCTTT. Its translation: CASSLKPGHLQMNTEAFF.

The chain recombines TRBV12-5 with TRBJ1-2; the D gene is possibly TRBD1 (5 bases). CDR3 length equals 12 residues. Per germline, CDR1 LGHNT and CDR2 FRNRAP. Deletions cut 3 bases from V and 6 bases from J, with 8 bases between. The CDR3 DNA is TGTGCTAGTGGTTTCGGGGGACATGGCTACACCTTC. It is translated as CASGFGGHGYTF.

In its sample, this clone was seen a few times. The chain has TRBV28 and TRBJ1-2; tentatively, D is TRBD1 (5 bases). CDR3 length equals 14 residues. CDR1 is MDHEN and CDR2 is SYDVKM in the germline V gene. The V end was cut by 2 bases, the J end by 8 bases, with 15 bases between. The CDR3 loop is CASSLGGVPRGYTF. For the CDR3, the DNA is TGTGCCAGCAGTTTAGGAGGGGTCCCTAGGGGCTACACCTTC.